This T cell receptor (beta chain) was identified in a study of blood T cell repertoires in COVID-19. The wider study: The United States, Italy and Spain provided the acute and convalescent COVID-19 samples. From T cells, B-cell-depleted T cells, or PBMCs came the material, which was cDNA or gDNA.

V was clipped by 2 bases and J by 7 bases; unmatched bases: 8. This CDR3 is built from 16 residues. Germline assignment: CDR1 LGHDT and CDR2 YNNKEL (reference sequence). Allocation to cohorts depended on clinical history reported by the participants. Method: immunoSEQ multiplex PCR; TCRdb's copy keeps in-frame clones and lacks some. The table has 260,000 or so clones, around 90% seen once; the top ten hold 2% to 3%. Only a few counts were recorded for this clone. The source material was PBMCs or T cells enriched from blood (not recorded which). The sequence derives from a woman in her twenties or thirties with acute COVID-19. V is TRBV3-1 (or the pseudogene TRBV3-2) and J is TRBJ1-4, with 9 bases aligning to TRBD1. The CDR3 nucleotides are TGTGCCAGCAGCCAAATCGCCGGGACAGGGATTGAAAAACTGTTTTTT. Translating it yields CASSQIAGTGIEKLFF.